This TCR beta chain appears in the sequencing data of a study of a mutant IDH1 vaccine in newly diagnosed glioma (dated by TCRdb to the early 2020s). At the level of the whole study: Patients were given eight vaccinations, in weeks 1, 3, 5, 7, 11, 15, 19 and 23, which matched visits V03 through V10. Vaccination started 4-6 weeks after radiotherapy alone, or was given together with temozolomide cycles in the groups whose treatment included chemotherapy. The roughly 32 treated patients were around 62% male and around 40% female, with a mean age of around 40 years. Before enrollment, patients had received standard therapy of radiotherapy alone, temozolomide alone, or radiochemotherapy with temozolomide; most received the combination. Peripheral blood was drawn at six visits: V03 (baseline), V05, V07, V10, V12 and V13. Longitudinal TCRB deep sequencing was done for 25 treated patients, wherever samples were available for exploratory analyses. Study-wide conclusions, independent of this receptor: PBMC samples for TCRB deep sequencing were selected based on availability. The authors noted that analyses of patient blood samples could not be reproduced because of sample limitations. Pseudoprogression appeared unrelated to alterations in the top peripheral T cell clonotypes detected by TCRB sequencing. Vaccine-induced immune responses across multiple MHC alleles were detected in 90% to 95% of patients.

Taken with the paper, the label for time point translates to: week 11, during vaccination. Every vaccine dose consisted of 300 ug of a 20-mer mutant IDH1 peptide in Montanide, administered subcutaneously together with topical imiquimod. Newly diagnosed WHO grade 3 or 4 IDH1-mutant astrocytomas showing loss of nuclear ATRX were present in the donors. The samples were drawn from NOA16, a multicentre, single-arm, open-label phase I trial in Germany that tested a mutant IDH1 peptide vaccine in humans for the first time. Genomic DNA for TCRB sequencing was extracted from EDTA blood using the DNeasy Blood and Tissue Kit. In this sample, this clone turned up once. Its antigen is currently not known. Base qualities are not recorded, but no much larger clone differs from it by a single base. The protocol used for the library was the immunoSEQ multiplex PCR assay. Rearranged TCR beta chain sequences were amplified with the hsTCRB Kit following the manufacturer's protocol. Sequencing of TCRB libraries was carried out on an Illumina MiSeq. The authors processed their data as follows. The proprietary platform of the kit vendor was used for demultiplexing, trimming and gene mapping. Drawn from immuneACCESS, this table holds only the in-frame rearrangements with V and J called that TCRdb kept. Clones are partly lost; checked studies trace under half to an unresolved V gene and leave the rest unexplained. V and J calls and clone size are as listed in that table; D and trimming were resolved from the DNA. The sample table shows around 130,000 clones, and roughly 75% are seen once. The ten largest account for 4.5% to 7% of the sample.

CDR1 SGHAT and CDR2 FQNNGV were looked up in the germline V gene. The CDR3, cysteine through phenylalanine, is 13 amino acids long. The sequence is cut down to CDR3 DNA, 39 bases in frame from base 1. V was cut back by 5 bases and J by 7 bases, leaving a gap of 15 bases between them. The rearrangement joined TRBV11-2 to TRBJ2-7; possibly the D gene is TRBD2, per 6 matching bases. The TCR originated in a man aged 40-50 years with glioma. The sequencing used PBMCs, collected from a glioma patient whose treatment included an IDH1 peptide vaccine. In nucleotide form, the sequence is TGTGCCAGCAGCACGACCCTTGGAGGGGAGCAGTACTTC. Its translation is CASSTTLGGEQYF.